This paragraph covers one TCR beta chain sequence. The source of the sample is a study of blood T cell repertoires in COVID-19. Using immunoSEQ multiplex PCR, the repertoire was profiled, and TCRdb retains in-frame clones only, with some absent. The sample lists some 170,000 clones, roughly 90% occurring once. The V end was cut by 0 bases, the J end by 3 bases, with 13 bases between. This CDR3 contains 15 residues. CDR1 is SGDLS and CDR2 is YYNGEE in the germline V gene. The receptor's source is a woman in her forties or fifties with acute or convalescent COVID-19. Sequencing used peripheral blood. V and J are TRBV9 and TRBJ2-7, with a tentative D call TRBD2 (6 bases). The CDR3 DNA follows: TGTGCCAGCAGCGTAGGGTCGGGAGCGGGCTACGAGCAGTACTTC. Translating it yields CASSVGSGAGYEQYF.